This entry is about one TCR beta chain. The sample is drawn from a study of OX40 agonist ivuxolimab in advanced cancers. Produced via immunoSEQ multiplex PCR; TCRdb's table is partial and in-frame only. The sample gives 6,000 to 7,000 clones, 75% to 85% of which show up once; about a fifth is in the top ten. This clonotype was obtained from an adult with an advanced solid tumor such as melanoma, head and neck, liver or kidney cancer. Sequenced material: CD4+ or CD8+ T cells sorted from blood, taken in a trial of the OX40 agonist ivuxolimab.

CDR3 sequence (DNA): TGTGCCAGCAGCTTGGTTGGCAGGGGCCAGGTTGAAAAACTGTTTTTT. It codes for CASSLVGRGQVEKLFF. V gene TRBV5-8 combines with J gene TRBJ1-4; a weak D match, TRBD1 (6 bases). The CDR3 length is 16 residues. The V end was cut by 0 bases, the J end by 7 bases, with 16 bases between. The germline CDR1 and CDR2 sequences are SGHTS and YDEGEE.